This TCR beta chain was sequenced for a study of T cell responses to AZD1222 COVID-19 vaccine. General study points: The sample set comprised mostly white British donors with more females, and clonal diversity was possibly underestimated. At baseline, just 5 or 6 AZD1222 recipients tested seropositive. Repertoires in all cases were sampled only once the peak T cell response had passed. Reports say nearly half of spike-specific TCRs go after unmutated variant regions.

The assay was immunoSEQ multiplex PCR, and TCRdb's table has in-frame clones only and misses some. The data show about 140,000 clones, 70% to 90% seen once. Remarks on this clone: The antigen is not known.

CDR3 size: 17 residues. Germline-derived CDR1 and CDR2 are MGHRA and YSYEKL. The V gene end was trimmed by 3 bases and the J gene end by 3 bases; junction bases not matched to a gene: 6. This chain links TRBV4-1 with TRBJ2-4, with 12 bases matching TRBD1. Sequenced here: peripheral blood, sampled on day 0 of AZD1222 vaccination. This TCR was sampled from an adult in good health. The CDR3 DNA reads TGCGCCAGCAGCCAGGGAGGGACAGGGGGCGGCAAAAACATTCAGTACTTC. Translated: CASSQGGTGGGKNIQYF.